This is a list of T cell receptor beta chains from one sample in a study of OX40 agonist ivuxolimab in advanced cancers. The method was immunoSEQ multiplex PCR; TCRdb's version includes in-frame clones alone and lacks a portion of them. The table records 70,000 to 75,000 clones, 80% to 90% of them present only once. The starting material was CD4+ or CD8+ T cells sorted from blood, obtained in a trial of the OX40 agonist ivuxolimab. All receptors come from an adult with an advanced solid tumor such as melanoma, head and neck, liver or kidney cancer. Both conserved end residues are part of each CDR3. D genes are given only for firm matches. Clone sizes are given selectively: once, few, many, or a class where the clone is expanded.

TRBV29-1	TRBJ2-2	once	-	CSVRDSGITGELFF	TGCAGCGTTAGGGATAGCGGTATTACCGGGGAGCTGTTTTTT
TRBV19	TRBJ2-7	-	TRBD2	CASSILAGGPQEQYF	TGTGCCAGTAGTATTCTAGCGGGAGGGCCTCAGGAGCAGTACTTC
TRBV29-1	TRBJ1-1	-	-	CSTRDSSNTEAFF	TGCAGCACACGAGACAGCTCGAACACTGAAGCTTTCTTT
TRBV2	TRBJ2-7	-	TRBD2	CASTSELAGGSEQYF	TGTGCCAGCACCAGTGAACTAGCGGGGGGTTCCGAGCAGTACTTC
TRBV18	TRBJ2-5	once	TRBD2	CASSPIAGGETQYF	TGTGCCAGCTCACCTATAGCGGGAGGGGAGACCCAGTACTTC
TRBV28	TRBJ1-1	few	-	CASSSVSLVSNTEAFF	TGTGCCAGCAGCTCAGTCTCACTAGTCTCGAACACTGAAGCTTTCTTT
TRBV13	TRBJ2-1	once	TRBD2	CASSPMTSGSRNEQFF	TGTGCCAGCAGCCCGATGACTAGCGGGAGTCGCAATGAGCAGTTCTTC
TRBV5-4	TRBJ2-5	once	TRBD1	CASSLLTGGGETQYF	TGTGCCAGCAGCTTGCTCACAGGGGGCGGGGAGACCCAGTACTTC
TRBV4-1	TRBJ2-5	-	-	CASSQVVLETQYF	TGCGCCAGCAGCCAAGTGGTGCTAGAGACCCAGTACTTC
TRBV5-1	TRBJ1-2	-	-	CASSKAGVNYGYTF	TGCGCCAGCAGCAAAGCAGGAGTAAACTATGGCTACACCTTC
TRBV5-4	TRBJ2-7	-	-	CASSSPGQGFYEQYF	TGTGCCAGCAGCTCCCCGGGCCAAGGGTTCTACGAGCAGTACTTC
TRBV6-1	TRBJ2-1	-	TRBD1	CASRGQGWYNEQFF	TGTGCCAGCAGGGGACAGGGGTGGTACAATGAGCAGTTCTTC
TRBV19	TRBJ1-1	-	TRBD1	CASSPGQGRHTEAFF	TGTGCCAGTAGCCCGGGACAGGGGAGACACACTGAAGCTTTCTTT
TRBV6-5	TRBJ2-7	-	-	CASENPGVGSYEQYF	TGTGCCAGCGAAAATCCGGGGGTCGGCTCCTACGAGCAGTACTTC